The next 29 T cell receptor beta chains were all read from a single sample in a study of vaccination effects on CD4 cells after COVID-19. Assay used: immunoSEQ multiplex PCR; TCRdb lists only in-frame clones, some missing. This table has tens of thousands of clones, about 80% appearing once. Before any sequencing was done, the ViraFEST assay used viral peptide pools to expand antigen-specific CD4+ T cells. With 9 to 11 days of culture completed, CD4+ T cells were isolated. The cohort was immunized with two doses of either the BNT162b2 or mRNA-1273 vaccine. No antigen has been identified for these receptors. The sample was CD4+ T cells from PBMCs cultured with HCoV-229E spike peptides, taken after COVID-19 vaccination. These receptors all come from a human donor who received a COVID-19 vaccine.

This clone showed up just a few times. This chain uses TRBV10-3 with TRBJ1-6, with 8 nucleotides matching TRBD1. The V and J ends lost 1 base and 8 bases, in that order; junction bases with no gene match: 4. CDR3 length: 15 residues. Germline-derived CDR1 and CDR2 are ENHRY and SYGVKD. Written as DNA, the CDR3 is TGTGCCATCAGTGAGTTAGCAGGGGGCGATTCACCCCTCCACTTT. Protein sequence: CAISELAGGDSPLHF.

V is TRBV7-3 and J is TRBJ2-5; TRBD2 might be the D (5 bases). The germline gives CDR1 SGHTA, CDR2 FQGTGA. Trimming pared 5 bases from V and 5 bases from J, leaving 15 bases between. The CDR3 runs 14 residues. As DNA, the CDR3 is TGTGCCAGCAGCCCATCGGGCGCGGGTGAGACCCAGTACTTC. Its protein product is CASSPSGAGETQYF. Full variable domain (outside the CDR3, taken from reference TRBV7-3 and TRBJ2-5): GAGVSQTPSNKVTEKGKYVELRCDPISGHTALYWYRQSLGQGPEFLIYFQGTGAADDSGLPNDRFFAVRPEGSVSTLKIQRTERGDSAVYLCASSPSGAGETQYFGPGTRLLVL.

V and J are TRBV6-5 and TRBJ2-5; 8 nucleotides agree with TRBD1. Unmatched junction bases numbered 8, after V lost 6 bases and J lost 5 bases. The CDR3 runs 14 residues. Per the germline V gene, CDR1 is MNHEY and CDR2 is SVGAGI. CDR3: CASRPPTGVETQYF. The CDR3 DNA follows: TGTGCCAGCAGGCCCCCGACAGGGGTGGAGACCCAGTACTTC.

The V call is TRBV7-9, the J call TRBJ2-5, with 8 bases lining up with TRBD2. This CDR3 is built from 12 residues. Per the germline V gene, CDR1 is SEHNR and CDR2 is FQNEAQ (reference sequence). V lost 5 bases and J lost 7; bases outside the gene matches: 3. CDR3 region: CASSPLAGTQYF. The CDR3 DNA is TGTGCCAGCAGCCCTCTAGCGGGGACCCAGTACTTC.

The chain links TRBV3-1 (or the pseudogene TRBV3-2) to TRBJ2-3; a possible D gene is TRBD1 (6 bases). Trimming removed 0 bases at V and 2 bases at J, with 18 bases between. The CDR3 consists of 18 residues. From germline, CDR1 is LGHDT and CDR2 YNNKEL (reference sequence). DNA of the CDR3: TGTGCCAGCAGCCAAGACGGGGCCAGGACAGAAGACACAGATACGCAGTATTTT. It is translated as CASSQDGARTEDTDTQYF.

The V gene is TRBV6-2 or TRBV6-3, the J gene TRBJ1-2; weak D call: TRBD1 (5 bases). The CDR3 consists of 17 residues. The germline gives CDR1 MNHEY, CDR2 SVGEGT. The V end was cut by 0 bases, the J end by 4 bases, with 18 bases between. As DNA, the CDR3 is TGTGCCAGCAGTTACTCGAGGGGCATCGGGGGGACCTATGGCTACACCTTC. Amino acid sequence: CASSYSRGIGGTYGYTF.

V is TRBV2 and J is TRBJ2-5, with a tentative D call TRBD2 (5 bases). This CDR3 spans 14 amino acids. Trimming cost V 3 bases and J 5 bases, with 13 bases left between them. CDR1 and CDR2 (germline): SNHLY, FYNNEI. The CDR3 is CASSEDWGGETQYF. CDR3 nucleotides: TGTGCCAGCAGTGAGGACTGGGGTGGGGAGACCCAGTACTTC.

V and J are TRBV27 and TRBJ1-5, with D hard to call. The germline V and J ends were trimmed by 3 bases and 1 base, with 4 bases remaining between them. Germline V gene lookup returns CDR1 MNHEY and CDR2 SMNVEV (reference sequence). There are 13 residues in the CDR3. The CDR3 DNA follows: TGTGCCAGCAGTTTCGACAGCAATCAGCCCCAGCATTTT. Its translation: CASSFDSNQPQHF.

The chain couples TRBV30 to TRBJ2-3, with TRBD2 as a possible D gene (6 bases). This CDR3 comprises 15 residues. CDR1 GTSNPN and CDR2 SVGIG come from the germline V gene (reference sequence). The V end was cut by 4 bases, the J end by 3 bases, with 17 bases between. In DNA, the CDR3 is TGTGCCTGGAACCCCCAGTGGGGGGTTACAGATACGCAGTATTTT. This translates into CAWNPQWGVTDTQYF.

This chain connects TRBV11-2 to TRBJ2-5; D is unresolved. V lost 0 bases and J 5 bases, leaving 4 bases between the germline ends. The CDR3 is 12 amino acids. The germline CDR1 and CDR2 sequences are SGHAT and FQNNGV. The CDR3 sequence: CASSLDAETQYF. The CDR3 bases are TGTGCCAGCAGCTTAGACGCGGAGACCCAGTACTTC.

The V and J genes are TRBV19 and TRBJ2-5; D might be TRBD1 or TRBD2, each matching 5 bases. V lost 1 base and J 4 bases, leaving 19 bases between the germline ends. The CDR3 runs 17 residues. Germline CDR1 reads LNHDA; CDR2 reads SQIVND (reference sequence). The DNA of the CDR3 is TGTGCCAGTAGTATAGGTTCCTCCATGGGACGGGGAGAGACCCAGTACTTC. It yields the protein CASSIGSSMGRGETQYF. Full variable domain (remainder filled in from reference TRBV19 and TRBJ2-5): DGGITQSPKYLFRKEGQNVTLSCEQNLNHDAMYWYRQDPGQGLRLIYYSQIVNDFQKGDIAEGYSVSREKKESFPLTVTSAQKNPTAFYLCASSIGSSMGRGETQYFGPGTRLLVL.

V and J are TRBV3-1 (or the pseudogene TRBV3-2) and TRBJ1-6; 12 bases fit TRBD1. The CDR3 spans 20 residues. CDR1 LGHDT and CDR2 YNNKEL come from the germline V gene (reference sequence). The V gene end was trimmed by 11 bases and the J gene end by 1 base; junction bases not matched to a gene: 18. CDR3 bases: TGTGCCCCCCTGGGGAGGGACAGGGGGCTGAGTGGATCCTATAATTCACCCCTCCACTTT. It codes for CAPLGRDRGLSGSYNSPLHF.

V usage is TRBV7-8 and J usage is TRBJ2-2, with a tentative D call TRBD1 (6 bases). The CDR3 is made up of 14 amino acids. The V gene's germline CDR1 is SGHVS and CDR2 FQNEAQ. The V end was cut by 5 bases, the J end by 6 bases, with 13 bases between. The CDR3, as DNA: TGTGCCAGCAGCCAATTACAGGGCGCCGGGGAGCTGTTTTTT. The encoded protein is CASSQLQGAGELFF.

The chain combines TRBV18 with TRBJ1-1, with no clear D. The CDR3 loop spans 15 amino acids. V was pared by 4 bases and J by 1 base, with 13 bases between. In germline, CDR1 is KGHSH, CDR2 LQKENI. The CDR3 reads CASSHARAGNTEAFF. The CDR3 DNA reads TGTGCCAGCTCACACGCGCGAGCGGGGAACACTGAAGCTTTCTTT.

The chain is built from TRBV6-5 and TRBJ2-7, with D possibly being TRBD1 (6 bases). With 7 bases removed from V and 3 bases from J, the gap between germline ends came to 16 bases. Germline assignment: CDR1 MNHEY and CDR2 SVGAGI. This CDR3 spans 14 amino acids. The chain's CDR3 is CASTLQGGNYEQYV. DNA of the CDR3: TGTGCCAGCACCCTCCAAGGGGGAAACTACGAGCAGTACGTC.

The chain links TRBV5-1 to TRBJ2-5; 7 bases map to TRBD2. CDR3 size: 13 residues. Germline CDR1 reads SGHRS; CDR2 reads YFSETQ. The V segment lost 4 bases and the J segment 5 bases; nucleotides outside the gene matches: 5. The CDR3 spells CASSGVGGETQYF. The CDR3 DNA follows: TGCGCCAGCAGCGGAGTGGGGGGGGAGACCCAGTACTTC.

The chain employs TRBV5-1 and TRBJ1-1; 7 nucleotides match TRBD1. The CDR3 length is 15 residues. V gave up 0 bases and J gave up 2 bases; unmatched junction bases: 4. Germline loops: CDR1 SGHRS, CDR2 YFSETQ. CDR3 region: CASSLVGGDNTEAFF. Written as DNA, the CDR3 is TGCGCCAGCAGCTTGGTAGGGGGCGATAACACTGAAGCTTTCTTT.

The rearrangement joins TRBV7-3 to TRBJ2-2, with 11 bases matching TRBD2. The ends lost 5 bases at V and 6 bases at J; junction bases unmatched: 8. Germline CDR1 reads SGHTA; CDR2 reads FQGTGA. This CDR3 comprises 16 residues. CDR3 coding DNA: TGTGCCAGCAGCCACACTAGCGGGGGACCCCCCGGGGAGCTGTTTTTT. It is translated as CASSHTSGGPPGELFF.

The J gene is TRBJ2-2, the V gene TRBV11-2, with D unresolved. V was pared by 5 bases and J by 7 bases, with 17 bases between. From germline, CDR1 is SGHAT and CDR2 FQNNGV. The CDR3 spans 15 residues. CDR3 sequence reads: CASSRFTYSNGELFF. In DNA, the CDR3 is TGTGCCAGCAGCCGTTTTACATATAGCAACGGGGAGCTGTTTTTT.

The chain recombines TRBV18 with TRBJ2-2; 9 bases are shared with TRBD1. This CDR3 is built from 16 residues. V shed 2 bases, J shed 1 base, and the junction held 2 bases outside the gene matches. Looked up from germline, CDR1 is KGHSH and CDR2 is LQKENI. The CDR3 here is CASSPGTGWNTGELFF. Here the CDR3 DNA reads TGTGCCAGCTCACCAGGGACAGGGTGGAACACCGGGGAGCTGTTTTTT.

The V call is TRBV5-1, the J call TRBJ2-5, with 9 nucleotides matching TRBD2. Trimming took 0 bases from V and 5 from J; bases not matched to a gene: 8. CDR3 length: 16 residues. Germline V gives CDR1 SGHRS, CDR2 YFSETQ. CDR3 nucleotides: TGCGCCAGCAGCTTGGATCCGCGGGGGGGCCAGGAGACCCAGTACTTC. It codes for CASSLDPRGGQETQYF.

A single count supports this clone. This chain's CDR3 is CASRTGEGQFF. As DNA, the CDR3 is TGTGCCAGCAGGACGGGAGAAGGGCAGTTCTTC. J is TRBJ2-1 and V is TRBV27; D perhaps matches TRBD2 (6 bases). The length of the CDR3 is 11 residues. Germline V CDR1 and CDR2: MNHEY, SMNVEV (reference sequence). V lost 6 bases and J 12 bases, leaving 12 bases between the germline ends.

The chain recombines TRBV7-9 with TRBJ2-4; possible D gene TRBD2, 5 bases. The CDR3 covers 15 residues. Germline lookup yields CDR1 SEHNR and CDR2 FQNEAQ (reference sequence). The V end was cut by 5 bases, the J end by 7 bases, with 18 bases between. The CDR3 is CASSELGVGGNIQYF. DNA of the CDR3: TGTGCCAGCAGCGAATTGGGCGTGGGCGGGAACATTCAGTACTTC.

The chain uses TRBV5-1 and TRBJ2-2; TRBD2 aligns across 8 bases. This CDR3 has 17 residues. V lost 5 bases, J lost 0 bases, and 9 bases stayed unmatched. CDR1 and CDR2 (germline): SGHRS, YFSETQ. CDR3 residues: CASSHPPLAANTGELFF. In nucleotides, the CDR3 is TGCGCCAGCAGTCATCCCCCACTAGCGGCGAACACCGGGGAGCTGTTTTTT.

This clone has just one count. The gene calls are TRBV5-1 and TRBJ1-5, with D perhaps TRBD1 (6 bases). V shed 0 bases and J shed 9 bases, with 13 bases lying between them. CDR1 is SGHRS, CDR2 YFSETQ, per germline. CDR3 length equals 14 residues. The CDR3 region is CASSLEAGAWPQHF. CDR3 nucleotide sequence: TGCGCCAGCAGCTTGGAGGCAGGGGCCTGGCCCCAGCATTTT. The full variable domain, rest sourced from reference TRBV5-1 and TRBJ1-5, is KAGVTQTPRYLIKTRGQQVTLSCSPISGHRSVSWYQQTPGQGLQFLFEYFSETQRNKGNFPGRFSGRQFSNSRSEMNVSTLELGDSALYLCASSLEAGAWPQHFGDGTRLSIL.

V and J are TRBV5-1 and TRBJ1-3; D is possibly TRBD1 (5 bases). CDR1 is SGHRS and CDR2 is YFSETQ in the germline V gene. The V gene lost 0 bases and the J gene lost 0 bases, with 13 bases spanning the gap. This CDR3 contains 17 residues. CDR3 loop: CASSLGQGLGSGNTIYF. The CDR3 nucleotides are TGCGCCAGCAGCTTGGGTCAGGGTTTAGGCTCTGGAAACACCATATATTTT.

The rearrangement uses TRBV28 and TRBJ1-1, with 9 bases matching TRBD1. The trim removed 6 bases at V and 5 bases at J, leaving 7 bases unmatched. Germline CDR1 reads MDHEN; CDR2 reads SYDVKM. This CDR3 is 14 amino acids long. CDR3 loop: CASSLTGGWTEAFF. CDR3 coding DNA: TGTGCCAGCAGCCTGACAGGGGGTTGGACTGAAGCTTTCTTT.

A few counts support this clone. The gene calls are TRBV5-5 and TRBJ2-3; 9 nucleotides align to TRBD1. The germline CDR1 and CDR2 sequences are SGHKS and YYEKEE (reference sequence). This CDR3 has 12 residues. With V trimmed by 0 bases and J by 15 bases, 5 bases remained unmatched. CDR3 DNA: TGTGCCAGCAGCTTGGACCGGGACAGGGTTTATTTT. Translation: CASSLDRDRVYF.

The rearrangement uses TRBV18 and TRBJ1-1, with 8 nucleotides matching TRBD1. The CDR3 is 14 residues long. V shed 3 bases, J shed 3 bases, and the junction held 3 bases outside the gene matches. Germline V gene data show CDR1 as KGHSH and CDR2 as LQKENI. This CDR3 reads CASSPDRDHTEAFF. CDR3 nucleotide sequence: TGTGCCAGCTCACCGGACAGGGATCACACTGAAGCTTTCTTT.